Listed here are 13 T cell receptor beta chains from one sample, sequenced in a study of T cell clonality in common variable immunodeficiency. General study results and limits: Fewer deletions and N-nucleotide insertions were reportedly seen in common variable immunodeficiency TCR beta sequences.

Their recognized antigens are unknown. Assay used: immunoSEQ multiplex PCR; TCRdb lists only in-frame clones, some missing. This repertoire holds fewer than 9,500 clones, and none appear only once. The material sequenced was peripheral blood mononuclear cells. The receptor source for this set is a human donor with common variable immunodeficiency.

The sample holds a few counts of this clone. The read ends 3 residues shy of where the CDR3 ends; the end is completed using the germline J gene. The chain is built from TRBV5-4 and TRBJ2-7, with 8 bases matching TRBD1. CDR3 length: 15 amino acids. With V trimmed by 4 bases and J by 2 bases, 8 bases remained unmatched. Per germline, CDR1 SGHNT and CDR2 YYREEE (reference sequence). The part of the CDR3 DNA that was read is TGTGCCAGCAGCCCGCCCGGACAGGGCACCTACGAG. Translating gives CASSPPGQGTYE. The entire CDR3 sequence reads CASSPPGQGTYEQYF.

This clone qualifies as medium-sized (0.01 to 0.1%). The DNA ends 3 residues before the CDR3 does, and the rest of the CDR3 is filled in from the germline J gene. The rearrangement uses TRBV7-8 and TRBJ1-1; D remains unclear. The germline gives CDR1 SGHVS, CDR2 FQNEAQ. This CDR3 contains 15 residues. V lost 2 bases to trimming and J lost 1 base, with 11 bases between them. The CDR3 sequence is CASSLTATRNTEAFF. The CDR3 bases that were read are TGTGCCAGCAGCTTAACAGCAACTAGGAACACTGAA.

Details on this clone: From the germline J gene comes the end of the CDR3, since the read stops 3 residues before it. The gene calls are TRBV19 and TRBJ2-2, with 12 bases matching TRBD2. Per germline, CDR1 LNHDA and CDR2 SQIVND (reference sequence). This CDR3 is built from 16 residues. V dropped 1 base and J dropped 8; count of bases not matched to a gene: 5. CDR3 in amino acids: CASSIGTSGNEGELFF. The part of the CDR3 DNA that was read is TGTGCCAGTAGTATAGGGACTAGCGGGAATGAGGGGGAG.

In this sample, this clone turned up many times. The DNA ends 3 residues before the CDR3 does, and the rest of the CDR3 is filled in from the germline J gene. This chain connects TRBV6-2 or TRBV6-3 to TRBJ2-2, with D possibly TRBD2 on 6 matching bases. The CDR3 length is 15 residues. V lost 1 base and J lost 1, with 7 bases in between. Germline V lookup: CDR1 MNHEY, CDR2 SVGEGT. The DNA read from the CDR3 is TGTGCCAGCAGTTACTTGCGGGGGAACACCGGGGAG. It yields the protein CASSYLRGNTGE. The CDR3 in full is CASSYLRGNTGELFF.

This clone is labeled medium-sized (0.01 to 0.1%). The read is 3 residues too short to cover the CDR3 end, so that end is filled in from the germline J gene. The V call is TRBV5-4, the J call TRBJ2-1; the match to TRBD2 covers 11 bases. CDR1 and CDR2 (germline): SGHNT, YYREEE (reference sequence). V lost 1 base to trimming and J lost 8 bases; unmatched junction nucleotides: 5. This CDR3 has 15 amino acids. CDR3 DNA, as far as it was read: TGTGCCAGCAGCTTGCTAGCGGGAGGCGGGGATGAG. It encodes CASSLLAGGGDE. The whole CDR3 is CASSLLAGGGDEQFF. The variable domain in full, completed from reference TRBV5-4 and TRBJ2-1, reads ETGVTQSPTHLIKTRGQQVTLRCSSQSGHNTVSWYQQALGQGPQFIFQYYREEENGRGNFPPRFSGLQFPNYSSELNVNALELDDSALYLCASSLLAGGGDEQFFGPGTRLTVL.

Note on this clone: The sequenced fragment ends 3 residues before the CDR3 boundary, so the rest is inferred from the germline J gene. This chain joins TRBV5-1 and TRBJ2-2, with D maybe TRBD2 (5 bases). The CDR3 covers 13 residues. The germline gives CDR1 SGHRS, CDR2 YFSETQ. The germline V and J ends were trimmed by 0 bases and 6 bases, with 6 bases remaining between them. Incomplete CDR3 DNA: TGCGCCAGCAGCTTGGCAGCGGCCGGGGAG. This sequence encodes CASSLAAAGE. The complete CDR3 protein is CASSLAAAGELFF. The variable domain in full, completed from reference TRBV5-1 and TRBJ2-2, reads KAGVTQTPRYLIKTRGQQVTLSCSPISGHRSVSWYQQTPGQGLQFLFEYFSETQRNKGNFPGRFSGRQFSNSRSEMNVSTLELGDSALYLCASSLAAAGELFFGEGSRLTVL.

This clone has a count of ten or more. The part of the CDR3 DNA that was read is TGTGCCTGGAAAAGAGGGGGAAGCACAGATACG. Encoded protein: CAWKRGGSTDT. In full, the CDR3 is CAWKRGGSTDTQYF. The rearrangement links TRBV30 to TRBJ2-3, with D maybe TRBD1 (6 bases). The sequence runs out 3 residues before the end of the CDR3; the remainder is reconstructed from the germline J gene. The CDR3 loop spans 14 amino acids. Germline V gene sequence: CDR1 GTSNPN, CDR2 SVGIG (reference sequence). The V and J ends lost 4 bases and 0 bases respectively, with 11 bases between them.

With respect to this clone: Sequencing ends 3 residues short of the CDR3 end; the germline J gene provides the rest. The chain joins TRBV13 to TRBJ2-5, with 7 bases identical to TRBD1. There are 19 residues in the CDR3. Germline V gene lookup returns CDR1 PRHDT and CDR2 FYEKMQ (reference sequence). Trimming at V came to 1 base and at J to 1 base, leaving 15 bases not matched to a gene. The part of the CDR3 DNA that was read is TGTGCCAGCAGCTTAGTGGGATCCACGACAGGGCTAATCCAAGAGACC. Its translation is CASSLVGSTTGLIQET. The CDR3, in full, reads CASSLVGSTTGLIQETQYF.

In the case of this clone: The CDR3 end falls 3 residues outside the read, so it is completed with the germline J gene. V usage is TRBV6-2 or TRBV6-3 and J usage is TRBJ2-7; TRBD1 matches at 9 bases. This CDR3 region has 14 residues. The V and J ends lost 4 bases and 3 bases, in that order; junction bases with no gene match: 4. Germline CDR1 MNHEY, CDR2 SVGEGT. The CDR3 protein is CASSSRDRDYEQYF. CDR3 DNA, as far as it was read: TGTGCCAGCAGTTCCCGGGACAGGGACTACGAG.

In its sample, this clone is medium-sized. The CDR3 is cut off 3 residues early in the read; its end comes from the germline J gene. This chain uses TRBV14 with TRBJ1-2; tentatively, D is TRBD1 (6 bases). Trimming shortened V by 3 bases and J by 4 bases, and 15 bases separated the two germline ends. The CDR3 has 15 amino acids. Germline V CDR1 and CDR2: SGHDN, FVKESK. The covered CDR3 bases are TGTGCCAGCAGCCATACATGGGGGGGCACCTATGGC. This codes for CASSHTWGGTYG. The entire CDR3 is CASSHTWGGTYGYTF. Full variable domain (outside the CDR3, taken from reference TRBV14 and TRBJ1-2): EAGVTQFPSHSVIEKGQTVTLRCDPISGHDNLYWYRRVMGKEIKFLLHFVKESKQDESGMPNNRFLAERTGGTYSTLKVQPAELEDSGVYFCASSHTWGGTYGYTFGSGTRLTVV.

CDR3 DNA, as far as it was read: TGTGCCTGGAGTGTAAAAGGACTAGCAAGGGGCACCGGGGAG. Its protein product is CAWSVKGLARGTGE. The CDR3, in full, reads CAWSVKGLARGTGELFF. The chain uses TRBV30 and TRBJ2-2; 8 bases are shared with TRBD2. The read is 3 residues too short to cover the CDR3 end, so that end is filled in from the germline J gene. The V gene end was trimmed by 0 bases and the J gene end by 4 bases; junction bases not matched to a gene: 10. CDR3 length equals 17 residues. Per germline, CDR1 GTSNPN and CDR2 SVGIG (reference sequence).

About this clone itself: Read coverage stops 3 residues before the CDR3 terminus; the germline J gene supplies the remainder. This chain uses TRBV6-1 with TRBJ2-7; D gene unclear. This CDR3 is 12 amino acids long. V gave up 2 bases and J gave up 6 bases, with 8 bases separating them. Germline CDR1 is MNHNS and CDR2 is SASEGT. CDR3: CASSEWAGEQYF. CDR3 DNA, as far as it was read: TGTGCCAGCAGTGAATGGGCTGGCGAG.

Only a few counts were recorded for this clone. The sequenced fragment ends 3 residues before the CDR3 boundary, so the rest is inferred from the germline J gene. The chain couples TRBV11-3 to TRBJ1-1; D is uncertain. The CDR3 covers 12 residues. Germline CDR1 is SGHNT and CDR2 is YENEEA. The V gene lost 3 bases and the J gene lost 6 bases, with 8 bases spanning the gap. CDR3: CASSFTIAEAFF. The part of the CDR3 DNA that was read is TGTGCCAGCAGCTTCACAATCGCTGAA.